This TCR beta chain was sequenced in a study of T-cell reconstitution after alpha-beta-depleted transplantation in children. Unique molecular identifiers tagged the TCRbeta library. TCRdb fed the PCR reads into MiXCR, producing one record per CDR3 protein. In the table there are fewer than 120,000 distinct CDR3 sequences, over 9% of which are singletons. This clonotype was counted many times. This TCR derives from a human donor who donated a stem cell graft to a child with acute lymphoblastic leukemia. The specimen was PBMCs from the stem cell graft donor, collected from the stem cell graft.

The CDR3 DNA sequence: TGTGCCAGTAGTATCTTCGGGGATGTGGGGCGGCGAGAGACCCAGTACTTC. Translation gives CASSIFGDVGRRETQYF. The chain recombines TRBV19 with TRBJ2-5; either TRBD1 or TRBD2 may supply D (5 bases each). V shed 3 bases and J shed 4 bases, with 21 bases lying between them. The CDR3 is 17 residues long. Germline V lookup: CDR1 LNHDA, CDR2 SQIVND (reference sequence).